Sequencing of this TCR beta chain was carried out in a study of Ad26.COV2.S vaccination and SARS-CoV-2 variants. Findings and caveats of the study: In vaccinated individuals, spike-specific CD8+ and CD4+ T cell responses reportedly displayed substantial breadth. Placebo recipients had lower spike-specific TCR breadth than vaccine recipients.

Stated treatment: around 19 received Ad26.COV2.S at low or high dose, single or two shots; about 5 received placebo; per-sample allocation not given. Collection of samples fell on day 63 after the first vaccine or placebo injection. Clones were read by immunoSEQ multiplex PCR, and TCRdb kept only the in-frame ones, dropping some. The sample includes roughly 410,000 clones, 83% of them seen just once. Details on this clone: The antigen remains undetermined.

The germline gives CDR1 SGHNT, CDR2 YENEEA. V gave up 4 bases and J gave up 5 bases; unmatched junction bases: 7. The length of the CDR3 is 15 residues. The sequencing here drew on peripheral blood, taken in a trial of Ad26.COV2.S vaccine versus placebo. The source of this sequence is a person between 18 and 65 years old who received the Ad26.COV2.S COVID-19 vaccine or a placebo. The chain carries TRBV11-3 and TRBJ2-2; 7 positions agree with TRBD2. This CDR3 is CASSYRLALTGELFF. The CDR3 DNA reads as TGTGCCAGCAGCTACCGACTAGCCCTTACCGGGGAGCTGTTTTTT.